These T cell receptor beta chains were read from a single sample in a study of shared clonotypes between healthy human individuals. Sequencing was performed with immunoSEQ multiplex PCR; in TCRdb, only in-frame clones are kept and a portion is missing. The sample shows about half a million clones, around four fifths of them seen only once. Sequencing input: PBMCs. These receptors were taken from a middle-aged woman in good health. Some clones in this sample may be carry-over from other donors' samples. The CDR3 runs from the conserved cysteine through the conserved F or W. Each record gives: D gene, J gene, V gene, CDR3 protein. The D gene is left open where the match is weak.

.	TRBJ2-1	TRBV7-7	CASSPSGAVLPYNEQFF
TRBD1	TRBJ2-7	TRBV6-5	CASRSPGQYIEQYF
.	TRBJ1-2	TRBV15	CATKEGSGLGGYTF
.	TRBJ2-5	TRBV5-1	CASSPGQPYQETQYF
.	TRBJ1-1	TRBV29-1	CSVEVRGGSTEAFF
.	TRBJ1-2	TRBV7-8	CASRKNAGSQHYGYTF
.	TRBJ2-7	TRBV5-4	CASSLDRSRQYF
.	TRBJ1-5	TRBV7-2	CASSTDSRNQPQHF
.	TRBJ2-1	TRBV5-1	CASTANGGQFF
TRBD1	TRBJ1-5	TRBV19	CASTGTGGNQPQHF
.	TRBJ2-7	TRBV21-1	CASSKAHEQYF
.	TRBJ1-2	TRBV20-1	CSAMPGDGYTF
TRBD2	TRBJ2-3	TRBV7-8	CASSLGASGINTQYF
.	TRBJ1-1	TRBV6-5	CASSYSDSRDEAFF
TRBD1	TRBJ2-2	TRBV6-5	CASRRQGASGELFF
TRBD1	TRBJ1-1	TRBV19	CASSTRQGIYTEAFF
.	TRBJ2-7	TRBV28	CASGVGSYEQYF
TRBD2	TRBJ2-7	TRBV5-1	CASSRVAGGYEQYF
TRBD1	TRBJ1-2	TRBV11-3	CASSARRDRGGDYGYTF
.	TRBJ2-7	TRBV6-1	CASSPVYEQYF
TRBD1	TRBJ1-1	TRBV5-1	CASSLGQGPTEAFF
TRBD2	TRBJ2-3	TRBV19	CASLNPGTSGSSPTDTQYF
TRBD2	TRBJ2-1	TRBV5-1	CASGSGTSGFLGNEQFF